The TCR beta chain under discussion was sequenced for a study of blood T cell repertoires in COVID-19. About the study: Acute-phase and convalescent COVID-19 samples originated in the United States, Italy and Spain.

Profiled with immunoSEQ multiplex PCR; TCRdb holds only in-frame clones, not every one. Of approximately 62,000 clones listed, approximately 80% are singletons. The CDR3 totals 16 residues. Germline lookup yields CDR1 SGHAT and CDR2 FQNNGV. Unmatched junction bases numbered 7, after V lost 5 bases and J lost 5 bases. What was sequenced was peripheral blood. The TCR sequence derives from a woman in her 50s with active or convalescent COVID-19. The chain recombines TRBV11-2 with TRBJ2-2; TRBD2 agrees at 11 bases. CDR3 DNA sequence: TGTGCCAGCAGCACACCCGGGACTAGCGGTACCGGGGAGCTGTTTTTT. Translation: CASSTPGTSGTGELFF.